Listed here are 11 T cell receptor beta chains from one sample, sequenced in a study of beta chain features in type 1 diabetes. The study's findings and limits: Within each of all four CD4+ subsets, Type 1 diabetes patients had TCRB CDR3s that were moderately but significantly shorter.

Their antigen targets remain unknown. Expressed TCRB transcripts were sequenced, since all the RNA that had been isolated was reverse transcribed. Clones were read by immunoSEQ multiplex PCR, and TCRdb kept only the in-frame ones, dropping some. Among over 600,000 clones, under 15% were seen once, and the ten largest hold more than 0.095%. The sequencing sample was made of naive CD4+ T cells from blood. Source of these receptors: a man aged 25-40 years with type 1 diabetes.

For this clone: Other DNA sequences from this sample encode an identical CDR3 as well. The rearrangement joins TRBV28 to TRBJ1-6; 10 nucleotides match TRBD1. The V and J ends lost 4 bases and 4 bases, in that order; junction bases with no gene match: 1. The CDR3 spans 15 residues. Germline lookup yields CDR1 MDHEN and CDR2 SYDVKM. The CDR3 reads CASSSGQGYNSPLHF. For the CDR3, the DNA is TGTGCCAGCAGTTCGGGACAGGGGTATAATTCACCCCTCCACTTT.

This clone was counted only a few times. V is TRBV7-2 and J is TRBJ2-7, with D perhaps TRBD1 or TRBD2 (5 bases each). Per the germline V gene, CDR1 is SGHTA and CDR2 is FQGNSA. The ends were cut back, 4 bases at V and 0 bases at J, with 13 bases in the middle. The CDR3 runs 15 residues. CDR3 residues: CASSSGPSASYEQYF. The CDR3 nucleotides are TGTGCCAGCAGCTCGGGACCTTCTGCCTCCTACGAGCAGTACTTC.

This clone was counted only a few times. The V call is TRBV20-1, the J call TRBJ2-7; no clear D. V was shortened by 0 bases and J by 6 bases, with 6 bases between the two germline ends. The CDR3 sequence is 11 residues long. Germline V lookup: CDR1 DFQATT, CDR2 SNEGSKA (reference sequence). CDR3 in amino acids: CSARDQPEQYF. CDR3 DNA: TGCAGTGCTAGAGATCAGCCCGAGCAGTACTTC.

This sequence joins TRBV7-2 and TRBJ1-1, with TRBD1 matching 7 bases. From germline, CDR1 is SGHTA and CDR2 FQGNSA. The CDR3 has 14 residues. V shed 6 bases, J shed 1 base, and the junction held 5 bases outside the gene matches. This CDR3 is CASSFGQANTEAFF. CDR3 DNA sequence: TGTGCCAGCAGTTTCGGACAGGCGAACACTGAAGCTTTCTTT.

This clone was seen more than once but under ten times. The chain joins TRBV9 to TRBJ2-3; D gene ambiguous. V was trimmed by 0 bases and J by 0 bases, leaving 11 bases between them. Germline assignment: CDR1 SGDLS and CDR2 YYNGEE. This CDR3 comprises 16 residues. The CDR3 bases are TGTGCCAGCAGCGTAGCTGAACGACCTAGCACAGATACGCAGTATTTT. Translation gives CASSVAERPSTDTQYF. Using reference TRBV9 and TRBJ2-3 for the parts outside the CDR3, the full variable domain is DSGVTQTPKHLITATGQRVTLRCSPRSGDLSVYWYQQSLDQGLQFLIQYYNGEERAKGNILERFSAQQFPDLHSELNLSSLELGDSALYFCASSVAERPSTDTQYFGPGTRLTVL.

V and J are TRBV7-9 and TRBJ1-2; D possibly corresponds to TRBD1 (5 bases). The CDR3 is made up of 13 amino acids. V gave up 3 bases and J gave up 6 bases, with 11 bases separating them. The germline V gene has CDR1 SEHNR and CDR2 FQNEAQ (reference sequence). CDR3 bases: TGTGCCAGCAGCTTTTCCGGGGCGGATGGCTACACCTTC. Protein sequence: CASSFSGADGYTF.

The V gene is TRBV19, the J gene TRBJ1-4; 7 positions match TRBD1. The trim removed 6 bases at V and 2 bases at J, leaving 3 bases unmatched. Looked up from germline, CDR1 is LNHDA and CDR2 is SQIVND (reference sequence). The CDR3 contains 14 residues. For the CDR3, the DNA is TGTGCCAGTAGACGACAGGGTACTAATGAAAAACTGTTTTTT. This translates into CASRRQGTNEKLFF.

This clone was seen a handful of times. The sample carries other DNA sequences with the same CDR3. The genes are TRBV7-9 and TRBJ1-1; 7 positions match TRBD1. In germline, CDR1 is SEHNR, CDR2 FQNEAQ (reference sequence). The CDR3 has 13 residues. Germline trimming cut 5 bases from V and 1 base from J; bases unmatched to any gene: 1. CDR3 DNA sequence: TGTGCCAGCAGCCGGGACAGGAACACTGAAGCTTTCTTT. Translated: CASSRDRNTEAFF.

CDR3 loop: CASSLGTGGNNEQFF. CDR3 sequence (DNA): TGTGCCAGCAGCTTGGGGACAGGGGGGAACAATGAGCAGTTCTTC. This chain joins TRBV5-4 and TRBJ2-1; the match to TRBD1 covers 10 bases. Germline V lookup: CDR1 SGHNT, CDR2 YYREEE (reference sequence). CDR3 length: 15 amino acids. Trimming took 0 bases from V and 5 from J; bases not matched to a gene: 2.

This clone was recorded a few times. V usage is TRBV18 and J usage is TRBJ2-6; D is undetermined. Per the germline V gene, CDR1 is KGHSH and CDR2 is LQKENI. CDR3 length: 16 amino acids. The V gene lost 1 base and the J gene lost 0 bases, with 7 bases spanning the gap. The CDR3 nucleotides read TGTGCCAGCTCACCACAGGCCGTCTCTGGGGCCAACGTCCTGACTTTC. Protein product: CASSPQAVSGANVLTF.

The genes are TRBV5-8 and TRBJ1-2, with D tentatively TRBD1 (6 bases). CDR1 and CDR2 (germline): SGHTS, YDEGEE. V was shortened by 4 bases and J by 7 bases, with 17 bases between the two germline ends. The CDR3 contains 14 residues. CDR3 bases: TGTGCCAGCAGCCTGCACAGGGTTCTGGGTGGCTACACCTTC. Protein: CASSLHRVLGGYTF. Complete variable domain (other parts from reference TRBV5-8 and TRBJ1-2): EAGVTQSPTHLIKTRGQQATLRCSPISGHTSVYWYQQALGLGLQFLLWYDEGEERNRGNFPPRFSGRQFPNYSSELNVNALELEDSALYLCASSLHRVLGGYTFGSGTRLTVV.